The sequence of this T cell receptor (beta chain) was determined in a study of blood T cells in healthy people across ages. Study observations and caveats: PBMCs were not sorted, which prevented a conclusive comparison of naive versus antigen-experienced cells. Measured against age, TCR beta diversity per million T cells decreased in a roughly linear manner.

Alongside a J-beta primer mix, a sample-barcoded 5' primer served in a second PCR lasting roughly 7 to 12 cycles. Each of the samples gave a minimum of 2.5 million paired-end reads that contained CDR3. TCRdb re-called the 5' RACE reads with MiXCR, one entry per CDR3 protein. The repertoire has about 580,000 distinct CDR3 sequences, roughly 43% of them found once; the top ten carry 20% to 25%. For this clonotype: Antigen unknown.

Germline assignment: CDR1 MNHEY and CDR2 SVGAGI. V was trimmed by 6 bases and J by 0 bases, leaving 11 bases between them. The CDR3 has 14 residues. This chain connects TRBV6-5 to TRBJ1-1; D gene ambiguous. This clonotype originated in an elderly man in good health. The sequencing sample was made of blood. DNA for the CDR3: TGTGCCAGCAGAACGGGAGCCCTGAACACTGAAGCTTTCTTT. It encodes CASRTGALNTEAFF.